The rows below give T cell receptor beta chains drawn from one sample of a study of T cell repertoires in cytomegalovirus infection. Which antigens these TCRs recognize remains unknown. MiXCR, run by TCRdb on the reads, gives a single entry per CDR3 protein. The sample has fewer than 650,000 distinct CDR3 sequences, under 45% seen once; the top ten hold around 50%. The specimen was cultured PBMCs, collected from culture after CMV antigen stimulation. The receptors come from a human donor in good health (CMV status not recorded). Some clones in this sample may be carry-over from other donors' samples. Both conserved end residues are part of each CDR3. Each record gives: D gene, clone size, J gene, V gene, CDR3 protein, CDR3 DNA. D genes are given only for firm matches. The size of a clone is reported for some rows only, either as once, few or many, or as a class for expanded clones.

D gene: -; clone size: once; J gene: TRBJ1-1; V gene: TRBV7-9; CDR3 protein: CASSSRGGLEAFF; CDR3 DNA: TGTGCCAGCAGCTCAAGGGGGGGCCTTGAAGCTTTCTTT
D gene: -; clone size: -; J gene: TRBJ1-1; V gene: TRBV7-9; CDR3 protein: CASSTTGRAFF; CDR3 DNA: TGTGCCAGCAGTACAACAGGGAGAGCTTTCTTT
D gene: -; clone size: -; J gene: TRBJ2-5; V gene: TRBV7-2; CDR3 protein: CASFRGETQYF; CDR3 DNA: TGTGCCAGTTTTAGGGGTGAGACCCAGTACTTC
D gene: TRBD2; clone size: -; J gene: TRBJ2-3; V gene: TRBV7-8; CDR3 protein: CASSLARISSGRAGVDTQYF; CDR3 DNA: TGTGCCAGCAGCTTAGCCCGCATATCTAGCGGGAGGGCCGGGGTAGATACGCAGTATTTT
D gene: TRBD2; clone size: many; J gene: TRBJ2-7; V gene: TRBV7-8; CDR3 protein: CASSLGASGIVYEQYF; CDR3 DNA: TGTGCCAGCAGCTTAGGGGCTAGCGGGATAGTTTACGAGCAGTACTTC
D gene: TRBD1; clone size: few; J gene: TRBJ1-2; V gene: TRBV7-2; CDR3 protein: CASSFWTGGHGYTF; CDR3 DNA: TGTGCCAGCAGCTTCTGGACAGGGGGCCATGGCTACACCTTC
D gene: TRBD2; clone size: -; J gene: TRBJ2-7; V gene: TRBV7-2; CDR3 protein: CASTLGAGLGEQYF; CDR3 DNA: TGTGCCAGCACCCTCGGAGCGGGGTTGGGGGAGCAGTACTTC
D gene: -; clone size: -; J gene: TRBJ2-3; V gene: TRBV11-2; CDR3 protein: CASSPRWSDTQYF; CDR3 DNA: TGTGCCAGCAGCCCCCGGTGGTCCGATACGCAGTATTTT
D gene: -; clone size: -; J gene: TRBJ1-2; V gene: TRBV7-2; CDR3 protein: CASSLIGKSNYGYTF; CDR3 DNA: TGTGCCAGCAGCTTAATAGGGAAATCTAACTATGGCTACACCTTC
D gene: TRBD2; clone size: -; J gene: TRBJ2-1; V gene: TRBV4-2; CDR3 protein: CASSQGVAGLTEQFF; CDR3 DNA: TGTGCCAGCAGCCAAGGGGTAGCGGGTCTCACTGAGCAGTTCTTC
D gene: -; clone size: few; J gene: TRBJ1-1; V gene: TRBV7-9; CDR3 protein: CASSNTGHSNTEAFF; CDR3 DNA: TGTGCCAGCAGCAACACGGGACACTCGAACACTGAAGCTTTCTTT
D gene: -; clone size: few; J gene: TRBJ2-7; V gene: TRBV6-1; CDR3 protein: CASSRGSAPYEQYF; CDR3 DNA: TGTGCCAGCAGTAGGGGGAGTGCCCCCTACGAGCAGTACTTC
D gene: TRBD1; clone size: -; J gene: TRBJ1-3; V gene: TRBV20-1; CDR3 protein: CSARDPPHRQGNFQGTGNTIYF; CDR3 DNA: TGCAGTGCTAGAGACCCGCCTCATCGACAGGGGAATTTTCAAGGTACTGGAAACACCATATATTTT
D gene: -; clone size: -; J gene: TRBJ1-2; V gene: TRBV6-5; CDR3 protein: CASGMGFNYGYTF; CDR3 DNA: TGTGCCAGCGGAATGGGTTTTAACTATGGCTACACCTTC
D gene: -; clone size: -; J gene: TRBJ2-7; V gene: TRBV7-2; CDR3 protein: CASSLRGGFAYEQYF; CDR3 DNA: TGTGCCAGCAGCTTAAGGGGGGGCTTCGCCTACGAGCAGTACTTC
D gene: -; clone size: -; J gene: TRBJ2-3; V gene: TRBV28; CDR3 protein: CASSRADTDTQYF; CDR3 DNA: TGTGCCAGCAGTAGGGCGGATACAGATACGCAGTATTTT
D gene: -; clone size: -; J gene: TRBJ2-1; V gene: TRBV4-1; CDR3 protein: CASSQDVGGDNEQFF; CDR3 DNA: TGCGCCAGCAGCCAAGATGTCGGCGGGGACAATGAGCAGTTCTTC
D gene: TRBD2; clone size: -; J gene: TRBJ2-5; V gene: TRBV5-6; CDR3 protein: CASSSYISGREETQYF; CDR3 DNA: TGTGCCAGCAGCTCGTATATCAGCGGGAGGGAAGAGACCCAGTACTTC
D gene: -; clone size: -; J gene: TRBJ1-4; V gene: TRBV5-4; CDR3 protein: CASSLEAGADEKLFF; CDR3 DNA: TGTGCCAGCAGCTTGGAGGCAGGGGCTGATGAAAAACTGTTTTTT
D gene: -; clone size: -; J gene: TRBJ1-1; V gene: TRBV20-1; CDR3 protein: CSARTGLGNTEAFF; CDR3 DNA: TGCAGTGCTAGAACAGGGTTGGGAAACACTGAAGCTTTCTTT
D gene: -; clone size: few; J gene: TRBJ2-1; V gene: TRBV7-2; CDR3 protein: CASSQNSYNEQFF; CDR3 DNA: TGTGCCAGCAGCCAGAACTCCTACAATGAGCAGTTCTTC
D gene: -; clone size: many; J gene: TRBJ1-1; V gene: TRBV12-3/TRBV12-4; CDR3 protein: CASIRTGGTEAFF; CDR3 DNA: TGTGCCAGCATCCGAACCGGGGGAACTGAAGCTTTCTTT
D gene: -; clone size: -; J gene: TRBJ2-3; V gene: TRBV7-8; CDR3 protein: CASSLMGTRFSDTQYF; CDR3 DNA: TGTGCCAGCAGCTTAATGGGCACCAGGTTCTCAGATACGCAGTATTTT
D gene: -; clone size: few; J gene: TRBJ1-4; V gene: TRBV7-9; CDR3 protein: CASRMGATNEKLFF; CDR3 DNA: TGTGCCAGCAGAATGGGGGCCACTAATGAAAAACTGTTTTTT
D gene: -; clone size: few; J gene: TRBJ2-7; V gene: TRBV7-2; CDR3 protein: CASSLAMDFYEQYF; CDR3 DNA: TGTGCCAGCAGCTTAGCGATGGACTTCTACGAGCAGTACTTC
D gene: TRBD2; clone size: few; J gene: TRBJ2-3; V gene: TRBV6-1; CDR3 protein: CASNGGGTDTQYF; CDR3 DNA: TGTGCCAGCAATGGGGGGGGCACAGATACGCAGTATTTT
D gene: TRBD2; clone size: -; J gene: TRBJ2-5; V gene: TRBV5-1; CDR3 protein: CASSPLAGSETQYF; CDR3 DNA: TGCGCCAGCAGCCCACTAGCGGGATCAGAGACCCAGTACTTC
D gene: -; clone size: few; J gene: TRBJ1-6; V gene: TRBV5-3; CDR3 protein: CASSFSPLRDSPLHF; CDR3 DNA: TGTGCCAGCAGCTTCTCCCCTCTCCGGGATTCACCCCTCCACTTT
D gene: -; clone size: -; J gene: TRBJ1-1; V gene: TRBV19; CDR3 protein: CASSSNREWKTEAFF; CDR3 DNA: TGTGCCAGTAGTTCAAACAGGGAGTGGAAAACTGAAGCTTTCTTT
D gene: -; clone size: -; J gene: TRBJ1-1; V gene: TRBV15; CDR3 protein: CATSRGGSLRNTEAFF; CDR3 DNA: TGTGCCACCAGCAGAGGAGGCAGTTTGCGGAACACTGAAGCTTTCTTT
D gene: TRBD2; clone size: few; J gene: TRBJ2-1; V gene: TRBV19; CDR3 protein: CASSNGVPGLASEQFF; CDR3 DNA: TGTGCCAGTAGTAATGGGGTCCCGGGACTAGCAAGTGAGCAGTTCTTC
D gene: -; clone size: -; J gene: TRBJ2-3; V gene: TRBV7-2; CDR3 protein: CASILETDTQYF; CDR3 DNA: TGTGCCAGCATCCTTGAGACAGATACGCAGTATTTT
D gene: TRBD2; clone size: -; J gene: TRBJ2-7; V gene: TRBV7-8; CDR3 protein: CASSPRLAGGPSYEQYF; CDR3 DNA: TGTGCCAGCAGCCCGAGACTAGCGGGAGGGCCCTCCTACGAGCAGTACTTC
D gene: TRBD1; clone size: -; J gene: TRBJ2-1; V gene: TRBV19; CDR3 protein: CASREIGGRSYNEQFF; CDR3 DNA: TGTGCCAGTAGAGAAATAGGGGGCCGGTCCTACAATGAGCAGTTCTTC
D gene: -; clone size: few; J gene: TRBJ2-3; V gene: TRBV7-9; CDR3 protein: CASWRAATDTQYF; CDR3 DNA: TGTGCCAGTTGGAGGGCCGCCACAGATACGCAGTATTTT
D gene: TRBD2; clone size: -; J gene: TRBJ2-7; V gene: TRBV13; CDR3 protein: CASSSMTSGKYEQYF; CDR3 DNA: TGTGCCAGCAGCTCCATGACTAGCGGGAAATACGAGCAGTACTTC
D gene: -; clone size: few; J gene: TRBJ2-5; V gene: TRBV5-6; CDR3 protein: CASSLGDRGQETQYF; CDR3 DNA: TGTGCCAGCAGCTTGGGAGATAGGGGCCAAGAGACCCAGTACTTC
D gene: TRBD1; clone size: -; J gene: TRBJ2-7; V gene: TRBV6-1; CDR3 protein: CASRKPGQSYEQYF; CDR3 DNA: TGTGCCAGCAGGAAGCCGGGACAGAGCTACGAGCAGTACTTC
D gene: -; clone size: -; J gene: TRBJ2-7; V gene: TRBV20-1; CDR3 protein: CSARGAGRIYEQYF; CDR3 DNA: TGCAGTGCTAGAGGGGCGGGAAGGATCTACGAGCAGTACTTC
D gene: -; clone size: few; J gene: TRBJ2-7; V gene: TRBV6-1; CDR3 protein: CASSYIGNSYEQYF; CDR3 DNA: TGTGCCAGCAGTTATATCGGAAATTCCTACGAGCAGTACTTC
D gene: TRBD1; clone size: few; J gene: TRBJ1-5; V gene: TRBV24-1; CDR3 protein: CATSDTPDRGNQPQHF; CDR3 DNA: TGTGCCACCAGTGATACTCCGGACAGGGGCAATCAGCCCCAGCATTTT
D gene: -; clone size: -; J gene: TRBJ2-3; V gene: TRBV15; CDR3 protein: CATSRDTGTTDTQYF; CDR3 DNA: TGTGCCACCAGCAGAGATACCGGGACCACAGATACGCAGTATTTT
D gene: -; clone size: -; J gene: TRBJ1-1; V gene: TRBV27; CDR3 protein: CASSPFDGRLNTEAFF; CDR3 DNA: TGTGCCAGCAGTCCCTTTGACGGCAGGTTGAACACTGAAGCTTTCTTT
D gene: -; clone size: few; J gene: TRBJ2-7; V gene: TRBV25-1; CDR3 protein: CASSESHLLGYLGERITYEQYF; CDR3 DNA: TGTGCCAGCAGTGAATCCCACCTTCTTGGCTATTTGGGGGAGCGGATTACTTACGAGCAGTACTTC
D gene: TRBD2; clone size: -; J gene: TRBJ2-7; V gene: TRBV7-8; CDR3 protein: CASSLRLATANSYEQYF; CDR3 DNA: TGTGCCAGCAGCTTAAGACTAGCCACAGCGAACTCCTACGAGCAGTACTTC
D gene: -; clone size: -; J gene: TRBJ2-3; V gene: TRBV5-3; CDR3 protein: CASSLNRYTDTQYF; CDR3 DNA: TGTGCCAGCAGCTTGAACAGGTACACAGATACGCAGTATTTT
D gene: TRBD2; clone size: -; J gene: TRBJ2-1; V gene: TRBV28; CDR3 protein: CASMSSGVSEQFF; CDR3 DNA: TGTGCCAGCATGAGTAGCGGGGTGAGTGAGCAGTTCTTC
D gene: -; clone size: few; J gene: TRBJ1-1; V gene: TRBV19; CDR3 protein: CASSIRVRTEAFF; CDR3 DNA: TGTGCCAGTAGTATCCGGGTACGGACTGAAGCTTTCTTT
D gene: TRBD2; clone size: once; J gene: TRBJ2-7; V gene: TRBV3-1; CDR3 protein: CASSQAGGDYEQYF; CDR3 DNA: TGTGCCAGCAGCCAAGCGGGGGGAGACTACGAGCAGTACTTC
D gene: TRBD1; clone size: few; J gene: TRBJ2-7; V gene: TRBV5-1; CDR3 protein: CASSPNTGGSYEQYF; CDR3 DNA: TGCGCCAGCAGCCCGAACACAGGGGGCTCATACGAGCAGTACTTC